The next 11 T cell receptor beta chains were all read from a single sample in a study of blood T cell repertoires in COVID-19. Produced via immunoSEQ multiplex PCR; TCRdb's table is partial and in-frame only. The sample lists more than 200,000 clones, around 89% seen once, with approximately 2.6% in the top ten. The specimen sequenced was peripheral blood. These receptors all stem from a man aged 30-40 years with COVID-19, enrolled during active disease.

V and J are TRBV11-2 and TRBJ1-3; 8 bases match TRBD1. The length of the CDR3 is 15 residues. After removal of 4 bases from V and 5 bases from J, the junction contained 7 bases not matched to a gene. CDR1 and CDR2 from the germline V gene are SGHAT and FQNNGV. This CDR3 reads CASSSPGQGRNTIYF. In DNA form, the CDR3 reads TGTGCCAGCAGCTCCCCCGGACAGGGTAGAAACACCATATATTTT.

The chain couples TRBV3-1 (or the pseudogene TRBV3-2) to TRBJ2-3; D is perhaps TRBD2 (5 bases). The CDR3 is 14 residues long. Germline assignment: CDR1 LGHDT and CDR2 YNNKEL (reference sequence). V gave up 1 base and J gave up 2 bases, with 7 bases separating them. CDR3: CASSQGTYTDTQYF. In nucleotides, the CDR3 is TGTGCCAGCAGCCAAGGGACTTACACAGATACGCAGTATTTT.

The chain couples TRBV5-4 to TRBJ2-1, with TRBD2 matching 9 bases. Per the germline V gene, CDR1 is SGHNT and CDR2 is YYREEE (reference sequence). Trimming took 2 bases from V and 8 from J; bases not matched to a gene: 8. This CDR3 spans 15 amino acids. The CDR3 here is CASSLPPGLADEQFF. The CDR3 region has the DNA TGTGCCAGCAGCTTACCACCGGGACTAGCTGATGAGCAGTTCTTC.

The chain employs TRBV5-1 and TRBJ2-7; 11 positions match TRBD1. Germline V lookup: CDR1 SGHRS, CDR2 YFSETQ. This CDR3 spans 16 amino acids. The V and J ends lost 4 bases and 5 bases, in that order; junction bases with no gene match: 11. The chain's CDR3 is CASSAGSGQGANEQYF. For the CDR3, the DNA is TGCGCCAGCAGCGCAGGAAGTGGACAGGGGGCAAACGAGCAGTACTTC.

The J gene is TRBJ1-2, the V gene TRBV27; perhaps TRBD1 as D (6 bases). Trimming removed 2 bases at V and 4 bases at J, with 14 bases between. This CDR3 is built from 15 residues. The V gene's germline CDR1 is MNHEY and CDR2 SMNVEV (reference sequence). CDR3 amino acids: CASSLTGPGGYGYTF. CDR3 in DNA: TGTGCCAGCAGTTTAACAGGGCCTGGGGGCTATGGCTACACCTTC.

The V and J genes are TRBV28 and TRBJ1-1; D remains unclear. V gave up 3 bases and J gave up 6 bases, with 8 bases separating them. The CDR3 extends over 12 amino acids. Germline lookup yields CDR1 MDHEN and CDR2 SYDVKM. CDR3 in amino acids: CASSFEVAEAFF. Written as DNA, the CDR3 is TGTGCCAGCAGTTTTGAGGTTGCTGAAGCTTTCTTT.

The chain couples TRBV19 to TRBJ1-5; 8 nucleotides align to TRBD1. After removal of 7 bases from V and 2 bases from J, the junction contained 7 bases not matched to a gene. This CDR3 has 15 amino acids. CDR1 and CDR2 from the germline V gene are LNHDA and SQIVND (reference sequence). CDR3 sequence (DNA): TGTGCCAGTACCCCGACAGGGGAGGGCAATCAGCCCCAGCATTTT. Amino acids: CASTPTGEGNQPQHF.

This CDR3 is CASSLGQLVNTEAFF. The CDR3 DNA is TGCGCCAGCAGCTTGGGGCAGTTGGTAAACACTGAAGCTTTCTTT. V usage is TRBV5-1 and J usage is TRBJ1-1; D call uncertain. Trimming cost V 0 bases and J 2 bases, with 11 bases left between them. This CDR3 spans 15 amino acids. Germline CDR1 is SGHRS and CDR2 is YFSETQ.

The J gene is TRBJ1-2, the V gene TRBV6-5; TRBD1 agrees at 8 bases. This CDR3 region has 14 residues. Trimming cost V 4 bases and J 3 bases; bases outside gene matches: 4. From germline, CDR1 is MNHEY and CDR2 SVGAGI. In nucleotides, the CDR3 is TGTGCCAGCAGTTCTAGGGGACAGGACTATGGCTACACCTTC. Protein sequence: CASSSRGQDYGYTF.

The V call is TRBV6-5, the J call TRBJ1-3; D unresolved. The CDR3 is 13 residues long. The germline CDR1 and CDR2 sequences are MNHEY and SVGAGI. V was trimmed by 8 bases and J by 0 bases, leaving 8 bases between them. The DNA of the CDR3 is TGTGCCAGCGTGCCCGGCTCTGGAAACACCATATATTTT. The encoded protein is CASVPGSGNTIYF.

In DNA, the CDR3 is TGTGCCAGCAGCCCTGTGGGGGGAACCTCCTACGAGCAGTACTTC. Protein: CASSPVGGTSYEQYF. The chain combines TRBV5-4 with TRBJ2-7, with D possibly matching TRBD2 (6 bases). The CDR3 is 15 residues long. Trimming took off 4 bases at V and 0 bases at J, with 14 bases between the two ends. Per the germline V gene, CDR1 is SGHNT and CDR2 is YYREEE (reference sequence).